Listed below are T cell receptor beta chains from one sample, sequenced in a study of blood T cells in healthy people across ages. TCRdb fed the 5' RACE reads into MiXCR, producing one record per CDR3 protein. This table has 710,000 or so distinct CDR3 sequences, roughly 20% appearing once. Sequenced: blood. The receptors shown here come from a man in his 70s in good health. CDR3s leave out the opening cysteine and the closing phenylalanine or tryptophan.

v_call: TRBV28; cdr3_aa: ASSLWGAKLF
v_call: TRBV7-2; cdr3_aa: ASSLDWDGTRGYT
v_call: TRBV7-2; cdr3_aa: ASSSTSGGIGTGELF
v_call: TRBV12-5; cdr3_aa: ASGAVEANVLT
v_call: TRBV11-2; cdr3_aa: ASSQTGARTDTQY
v_call: TRBV11-2; cdr3_aa: ASIRDGFRTDTQY
v_call: TRBV4-3; cdr3_aa: ASSQDTGTGDYDYGYT
v_call: TRBV7-2; cdr3_aa: ASNAGQQIYGYT
v_call: TRBV4-3; cdr3_aa: ASSQELFTGELF
v_call: TRBV6-2/TRBV6-3; cdr3_aa: ASSYGRDQPQH
v_call: TRBV14; cdr3_aa: ASSQGQGKSGRGLYEQF
v_call: TRBV24-1; cdr3_aa: ATSDRDRDQETQY
v_call: TRBV20-1; cdr3_aa: SARVGSYGYT
v_call: TRBV12-3/TRBV12-4; cdr3_aa: ASSFLSADAQY
v_call: TRBV2; cdr3_aa: ASSGRYDGTQY
v_call: TRBV7-8; cdr3_aa: ASSLAARQGSPLH
v_call: TRBV5-6; cdr3_aa: ASSSGTSGVESTDTQY
v_call: TRBV20-1; cdr3_aa: SVRGYT
v_call: TRBV12-3/TRBV12-4; cdr3_aa: AGSLARRLSTDTQY
v_call: TRBV29-1; cdr3_aa: SVDPGQGSPNAGELF
v_call: TRBV7-2; cdr3_aa: ASSLDSFYGYT
v_call: TRBV6-1; cdr3_aa: ASRMTGGNYGYT
v_call: TRBV6-5; cdr3_aa: ASSSGDSTNEKLF
v_call: TRBV20-1; cdr3_aa: SARDWGQGWRNEQF